This T cell receptor beta chain was sequenced in a study of glioma-infiltrating T cells after dendritic cell vaccination. Study-wide findings and caveats: Only a small number of patients had complete blood and tumor samples.

As for time point: after dendritic cell vaccination, including at tumor progression/relapse. J lost 4 bases, V lost 0 bases, and 5 bases had no gene match. In germline, CDR1 is SGHRS, CDR2 YFSETQ. This CDR3 comprises 15 residues. Here immunoSEQ multiplex PCR was the method, and the copy in TCRdb shows in-frame clones only, minus some. The sample has roughly 56,000 clones; more than 70% are singletons. With regard to this clone: What it binds is not known.

The material sequenced was blood, taken after dendritic cell vaccination. The TCR comes from a human donor with glioblastoma. J is TRBJ2-5 and V is TRBV5-1; 8 bases match TRBD1. The CDR3 loop is CASSLGGTGGETQYF. The CDR3 DNA sequence: TGCGCCAGCAGCTTGGGGGGGACAGGTGGAGAGACCCAGTACTTC.